This T cell receptor (beta chain) is from a study of identical twins. Comments on this clonotype: Antigen specificity is unknown.

Template switching added a universal primer binding site, and final cDNA carried unique molecular identifiers. TCRdb fed the 5' RACE reads into MiXCR, producing one record per CDR3 protein. The data contain about 1.7 million distinct CDR3 sequences, around 33% of them singletons. Findings of the study overall: Beta out-of-frame twin sharing showed a weaker excess.

Per germline, CDR1 SGHRS and CDR2 YFSETQ. V lost 5 bases, J lost 0 bases, and 14 bases lay in between. The CDR3 spans 15 residues. V gene TRBV5-1 combines with J gene TRBJ1-1; no clear D gene. The TCR sequence derives from a newborn girl in good health. The sequenced sample was cord blood. The CDR3 nucleotides are TGCGCCAGCAGTTATATTGGCCGCATGAACACTGAAGCTTTCTTT. It translates to CASSYIGRMNTEAFF.